This T cell receptor (beta chain) was found in a study of blood T cell repertoires in COVID-19. Study details: The United States, Italy and Spain supplied acute and convalescent COVID-19 samples.

V shed 3 bases and J 8 bases; nucleotides not matched to a gene: 9. There are 15 residues in the CDR3. Germline V CDR1 and CDR2: SGHNT, YYREEE (reference sequence). This table comes from immunoSEQ multiplex PCR, and its TCRdb copy is limited to in-frame clones, with some not included. The sample lists 200,000 to 300,000 clones; around 88% were seen once. The source is a man aged 25-45 years with active or convalescent COVID-19. The chain carries TRBV5-4 and TRBJ1-4; 8 bases fit TRBD1. The sequencing sample was made of peripheral blood. This CDR3 reads CASSSRTGMLEKLFF. The CDR3 bases are TGTGCCAGCAGCTCGAGGACAGGGATGCTGGAAAAACTGTTTTTT.